This T cell receptor beta chain stems from a study of post-analysis software for immune sequencing data. Findings of the study overall: When patients were compared with controls, four to six TRBV segments were more frequent, TRBV5-6, TRBV5-1 and TRBV20-1 among them. The F measure placed samples prepared in the same batch into strongly shared clusters.

This CDR3 is 13 amino acids long. Germline CDR1 reads SQVTM; CDR2 reads ANQGSEA. Losses at the gene ends were 4 bases for V and 11 bases for J; bases not matched to a gene: 9. This clonotype was seen many times. Antigen unknown. Included in the TCR beta cDNA libraries were unique molecular identifiers. Hundreds of thousands of cDNA molecules came from around 1 to 9.1 million T cells. Each CDR3 protein gets one entry after TCRdb re-called the PCR reads with MiXCR. The sample includes 350,000 to 450,000 distinct CDR3 sequences, around a third seen only once; the top ten take roughly 12%. The sample was blood. The TCR was taken from a girl aged 5 to 17 with multiple sclerosis. The rearrangement joins TRBV29-1 to TRBJ2-5; 11 bases fit TRBD2. The CDR3 loop is CSVGLAGGGEQYF. As DNA, the CDR3 is TGCAGCGTTGGTCTAGCGGGGGGAGGAGAGCAGTACTTC.